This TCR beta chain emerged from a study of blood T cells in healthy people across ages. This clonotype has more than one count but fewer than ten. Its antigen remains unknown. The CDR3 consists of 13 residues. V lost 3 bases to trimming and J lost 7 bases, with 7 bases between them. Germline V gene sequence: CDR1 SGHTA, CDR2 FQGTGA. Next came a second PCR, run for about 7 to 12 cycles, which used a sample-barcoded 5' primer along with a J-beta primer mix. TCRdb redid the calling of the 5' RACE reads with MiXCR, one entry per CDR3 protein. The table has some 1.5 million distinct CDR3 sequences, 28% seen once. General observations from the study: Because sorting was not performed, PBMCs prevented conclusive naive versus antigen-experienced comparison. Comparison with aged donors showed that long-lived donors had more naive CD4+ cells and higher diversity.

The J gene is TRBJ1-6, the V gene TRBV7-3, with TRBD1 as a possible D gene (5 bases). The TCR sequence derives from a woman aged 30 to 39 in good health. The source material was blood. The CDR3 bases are TGTGCCAGCAGCTTCAGGGAAAATTCACCCCTCCACTTT. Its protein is CASSFRENSPLHF.